The 12 T cell receptor beta chains in this list originate from one sample, sequenced in a study of blood T cell repertoires in COVID-19. Only in-frame clones appear in the TCRdb table, and some are missing; sequencing was by immunoSEQ multiplex PCR. The sample has 300,000 to 350,000 clones, around nine tenths seen once. The sample comprised PBMCs or T cells enriched from blood (not recorded which). The source is a man under 40 who had recovered from COVID-19.

The gene calls are TRBV12-3 or TRBV12-4 and TRBJ2-5; D gene unclear. With 3 bases removed from V and 1 base from J, the gap between germline ends came to 6 bases. The CDR3 totals 13 residues. In DNA, the CDR3 is TGTGCCAGCAGTTTCGAGTCCCAAGAGACCCAGTACTTC. Translation gives CASSFESQETQYF.

The rearrangement links TRBV5-6 to TRBJ1-3; D is ambiguous. The V end lost 0 bases, the J end lost 3 bases, and 7 bases lay between the germline ends. CDR3 length equals 14 residues. Germline CDR1 is SGHDT and CDR2 is YYEEEE. CDR3 in DNA: TGTGCCAGCAGCTTGGGAACAGTTGGAAACACCATATATTTT. Amino acids: CASSLGTVGNTIYF.

The rearrangement uses TRBV5-6 and TRBJ2-5; TRBD2 matches at 14 bases. V shed 0 bases and J 1 base; nucleotides not matched to a gene: 2. The CDR3 consists of 17 residues. Germline loops: CDR1 SGHDT, CDR2 YYEEEE. The CDR3 loop reads CASSLVGLAGGQETQYF. CDR3 coding DNA: TGTGCCAGCAGCTTGGTAGGACTAGCGGGGGGCCAAGAGACCCAGTACTTC.

V is TRBV7-9 and J is TRBJ1-2; D is possibly TRBD1 (5 bases). The germline V gene has CDR1 SEHNR and CDR2 FQNEAQ (reference sequence). V was clipped by 1 base and J by 1 base, with 10 bases between them. The CDR3 runs to 15 residues. The chain's CDR3 is CASSLVGQGNYGYTF. CDR3 bases: TGTGCCAGCAGCTTAGTAGGGCAGGGTAACTATGGCTACACCTTC.

The gene calls are TRBV5-8 and TRBJ2-2; a possible D gene is TRBD2 (6 bases). The CDR3 extends over 15 amino acids. Deletions cut 7 bases from V and 1 base from J, with 14 bases between. The germline gives CDR1 SGHTS, CDR2 YDEGEE. The CDR3 is CASWEDLENTGELFF. CDR3 sequence (DNA): TGTGCCAGCTGGGAGGACCTCGAGAACACCGGGGAGCTGTTTTTT.

The CDR3 region is CASSPDRGPQETQYF. The CDR3 DNA is TGCGCCAGCAGCCCGGACAGGGGGCCCCAAGAGACCCAGTACTTC. The rearrangement uses TRBV5-1 and TRBJ2-5; 11 nucleotides align to TRBD1. With 4 bases clipped from V and 1 base from J, the junction kept 3 bases outside the gene matches. This CDR3 is 15 amino acids long. CDR1 is SGHRS, CDR2 YFSETQ, per germline. The full variable domain, completed using reference TRBV5-1 and TRBJ2-5, is KAGVTQTPRYLIKTRGQQVTLSCSPISGHRSVSWYQQTPGQGLQFLFEYFSETQRNKGNFPGRFSGRQFSNSRSEMNVSTLELGDSALYLCASSPDRGPQETQYFGPGTRLLVL.

The chain is built from TRBV3-1 (or the pseudogene TRBV3-2) and TRBJ1-2; D gene ambiguous. With 4 bases removed from V and 0 bases from J, the gap between germline ends came to 12 bases. The germline gives CDR1 LGHDT, CDR2 YNNKEL (reference sequence). The CDR3 consists of 15 residues. CDR3 bases: TGTGCCAGCAGCCCCTTAATCCGAGCTAACTATGGCTACACCTTC. Translated: CASSPLIRANYGYTF.

The chain couples TRBV5-8 to TRBJ1-3; 7 bases map to TRBD1. Per the germline V gene, CDR1 is SGHTS and CDR2 is YDEGEE. This CDR3 spans 15 amino acids. V was pared by 4 bases and J by 2 bases, with 6 bases of the junction left unmatched. CDR3 nucleotide sequence: TGTGCCAGCAGCGTAAGACAGGGAGCTGGAAACACCATATATTTT. Residues: CASSVRQGAGNTIYF.

A few counts support this clone. The chain joins TRBV2 to TRBJ1-2; 7 bases align to TRBD1. With V trimmed by 8 bases and J by 5 bases, 14 bases remained unmatched. This CDR3 is 15 amino acids long. CDR1 SNHLY and CDR2 FYNNEI come from the germline V gene. The CDR3 DNA is TGTGCCAGCGTCGGTACGGGACAGCAATATTATGGCTACACCTTC. Translation: CASVGTGQQYYGYTF.

The chain carries TRBV15 and TRBJ2-1; D is unresolved. Germline V gives CDR1 LNHNV, CDR2 YYDKDF (reference sequence). The CDR3 runs 12 residues. The V end was cut by 2 bases, the J end by 6 bases, with 5 bases between. The CDR3, as DNA: TGTGCCACCAGCAGACCCATCAATGAGCAGTTCTTC. This codes for CATSRPINEQFF.

The chain links TRBV5-1 to TRBJ1-3, with 7 nucleotides matching TRBD1. V dropped 4 bases and J dropped 0; count of bases not matched to a gene: 4. CDR1 and CDR2 (germline): SGHRS, YFSETQ. The CDR3 runs to 15 residues. The CDR3 region has the DNA TGCGCCAGCAGCCAAACAGGGGCCTCTGGAAACACCATATATTTT. Translated: CASSQTGASGNTIYF.

This chain uses TRBV13 with TRBJ2-7; 12 nucleotides agree with TRBD2. V shed 6 bases, J shed 4 bases, and the junction held 4 bases outside the gene matches. The CDR3 has 14 amino acids. CDR1 is PRHDT, CDR2 FYEKMQ, per germline (reference sequence). CDR3 coding DNA: TGTGCCAGCAGGTCGGGACTAGCGGGTTACGAGCAGTACTTC. Translating gives CASRSGLAGYEQYF.